The clone carrying this TCR beta chain was seen repeatedly, ten times or more. What it binds is not known. This entry comes from a study of CD8 T cells in ankylosing spondylitis. Regarding the study as a whole: A TCR beta motif of 8 or 9 highly homologous variants appeared characteristic of ankylosing spondylitis blood.

MiXCR, run by TCRdb on the 5' RACE reads, gives a single entry per CDR3 protein. This sample has tens of thousands of distinct CDR3 sequences, with 3% to 3.5% found just once. The TCR was taken from a male donor with ankylosing spondylitis or in good health (not recorded which). The source material was blood, either unsorted or a sorted T cell fraction (not recorded which).

The CDR3 protein is CASSAGGRGLPYNEQFF. In DNA form, the CDR3 reads TGTGCCAGCAGCGCCGGGGGTCGGGGACTCCCTTACAATGAGCAGTTCTTC. The V and J genes are TRBV9 and TRBJ2-1; D is perhaps TRBD2 (6 bases). The germline V gene encodes CDR1 SGDLS and CDR2 YYNGEE. CDR3 length equals 17 residues. V was pared by 3 bases and J by 4 bases, with 20 bases between.